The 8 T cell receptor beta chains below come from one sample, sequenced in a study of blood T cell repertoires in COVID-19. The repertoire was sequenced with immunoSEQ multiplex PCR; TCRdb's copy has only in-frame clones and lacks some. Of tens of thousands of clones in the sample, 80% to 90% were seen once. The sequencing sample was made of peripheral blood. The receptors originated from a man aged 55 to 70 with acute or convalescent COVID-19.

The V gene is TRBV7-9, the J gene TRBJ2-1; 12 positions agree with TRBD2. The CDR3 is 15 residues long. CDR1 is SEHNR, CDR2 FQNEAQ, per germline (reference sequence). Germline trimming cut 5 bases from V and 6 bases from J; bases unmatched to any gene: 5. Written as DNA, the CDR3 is TGTGCCAGCAGCGTCGGACTAGCGGGGACCAATGAGCAGTTCTTC. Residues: CASSVGLAGTNEQFF.

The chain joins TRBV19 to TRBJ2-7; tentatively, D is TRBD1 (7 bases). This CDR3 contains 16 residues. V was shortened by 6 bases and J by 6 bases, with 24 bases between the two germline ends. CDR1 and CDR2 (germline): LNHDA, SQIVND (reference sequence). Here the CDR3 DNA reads TGTGCCAGTAGAACCTCGGTAGGGGCAGGGGGAGGCGAGCAGTACTTC. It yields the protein CASRTSVGAGGGEQYF.

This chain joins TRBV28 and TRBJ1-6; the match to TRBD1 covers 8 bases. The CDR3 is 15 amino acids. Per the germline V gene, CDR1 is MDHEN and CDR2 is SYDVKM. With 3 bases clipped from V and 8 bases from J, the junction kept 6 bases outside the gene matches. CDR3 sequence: CASSLPQTGDSPLHF. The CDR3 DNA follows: TGTGCCAGCAGTTTGCCCCAGACAGGGGATTCACCCCTCCACTTT.

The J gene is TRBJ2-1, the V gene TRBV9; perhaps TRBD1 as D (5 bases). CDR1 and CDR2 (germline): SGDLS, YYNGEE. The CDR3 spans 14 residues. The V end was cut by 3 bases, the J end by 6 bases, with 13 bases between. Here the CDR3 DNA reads TGTGCCAGCAGCGGAAAGTTAGGGGCCAATGAGCAGTTCTTC. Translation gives CASSGKLGANEQFF.

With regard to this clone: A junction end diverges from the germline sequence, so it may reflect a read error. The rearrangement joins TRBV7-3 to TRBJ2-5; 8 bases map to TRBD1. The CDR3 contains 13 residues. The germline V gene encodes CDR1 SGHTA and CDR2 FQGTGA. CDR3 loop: CASSTRGADRVHF. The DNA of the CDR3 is TGTGCCAGCAGCACAAGGGGGGCGGACAGGGTACACTTC. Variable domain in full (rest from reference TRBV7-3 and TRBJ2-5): GAGVSQTPSNKVTEKGKYVELRCDPISGHTALYWYRQSLGQGPEFLIYFQGTGAADDSGLPNDRFFAVRPEGSVSTLKIQRTERGDSAVYLCASSTRGADRVHFGPGTRLLVL.

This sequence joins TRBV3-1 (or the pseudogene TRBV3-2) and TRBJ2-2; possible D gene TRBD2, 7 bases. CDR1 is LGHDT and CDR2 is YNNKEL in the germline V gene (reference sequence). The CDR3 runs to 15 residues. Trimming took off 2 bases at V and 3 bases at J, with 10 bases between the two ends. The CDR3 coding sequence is TGTGCCAGCAGCCAAAAGGGGGGGGACACCGGGGAGCTGTTTTTT. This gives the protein CASSQKGGDTGELFF.

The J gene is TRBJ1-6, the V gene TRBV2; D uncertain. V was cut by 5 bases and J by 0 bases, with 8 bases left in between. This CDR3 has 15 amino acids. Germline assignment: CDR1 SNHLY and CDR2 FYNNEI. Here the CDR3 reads CASSISSSYNSPLHF. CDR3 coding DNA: TGTGCCAGCAGTATCTCGAGCTCCTATAATTCACCCCTCCACTTT. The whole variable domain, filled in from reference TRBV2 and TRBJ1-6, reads EPEVTQTPSHQVTQMGQEVILRCVPISNHLYFYWYRQILGQKVEFLVSFYNNEISEKSEIFDDQFSVERPDGSNFTLKIRSTKLEDSAMYFCASSISSSYNSPLHFGNGTRLTVT.

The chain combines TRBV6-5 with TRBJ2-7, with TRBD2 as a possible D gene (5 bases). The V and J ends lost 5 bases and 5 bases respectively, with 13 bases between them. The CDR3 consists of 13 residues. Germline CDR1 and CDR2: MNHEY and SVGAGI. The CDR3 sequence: CASSRTSGHEQYV. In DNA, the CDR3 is TGTGCCAGCAGTCGTACCAGCGGACACGAGCAGTACGTC.